The source of this TCR beta chain is a study of beta chain features in type 1 diabetes. Isolation of CD4+ naive, central memory, regulatory and stem cell-like memory cells was achieved by sorting via CD45RO/CCR7/CD25/CD127/CD95/CD27. Study results and limitations: In cDNA sequencing, cells with high TCR expression could be over-represented. Within the patient group, naive, central memory and Treg TCRB repertoires appeared more similar to each other than within healthy donors. All four CD4+ subsets of Type 1 diabetes patients contained TCRB CDR3s that were moderately but significantly shorter. Patients with type 1 diabetes showed fewer VDJ junction insertions and more deletions.

The CDR3 is 13 amino acids. Per the germline V gene, CDR1 is SGHTA and CDR2 is FQGNSA. Trimming shortened V by 1 base and J by 9 bases, and 10 bases separated the two germline ends. Regarding this clone: Its antigen is still unknown.

The study reverse transcribed the entire isolated RNA, so it sequenced expressed TCRB transcripts. Generated by immunoSEQ multiplex PCR, the TCRdb table keeps only in-frame clones and is missing some. The sample includes hundreds of thousands of clones, around 15% of them seen just once. Sample: naive CD4+ T cells from blood. This receptor was obtained from a young man with type 1 diabetes. This chain uses TRBV7-2 with TRBJ2-1, with D unclear. In DNA form, the CDR3 reads TGTGCCAGCAGCTTAGTGCCCAGTAGTGAGCAGTTCTTC. Translation gives CASSLVPSSEQFF.